These T cell receptor beta chains were read from a single sample in a study of blood T cell repertoires in COVID-19. Only in-frame clones appear in the TCRdb table, and some are missing; sequencing was by immunoSEQ multiplex PCR. Here the sample spans 65,000 to 75,000 clones, under 95% being singletons. Sequencing was carried out using peripheral blood. These receptors originate from a man aged 45 to 65 with acute or convalescent COVID-19. Each CDR3 is given with its conserved first and last residue. The D gene is left open where the match is weak. Where a row states a size, it is once, few, many or the class of an expanded clone; other rows omit it.

TGTGCCAGTAGTACACAGCAAGAGACCCAGTACTTC	CASSTQQETQYF	TRBV19	-	-	TRBJ2-5
TGTGCCAGCAGCTTGGCACAGGGCGGTGGCTACACCTTC	CASSLAQGGGYTF	TRBV5-6	-	few	TRBJ1-2
TGCAGCGTTGAAAAGGCCTTCGGGACAGGGGGGACTTACGAGCAGTACTTC	CSVEKAFGTGGTYEQYF	TRBV29-1	TRBD1	-	TRBJ2-7
TGTGCCAGCAGCCGGGACAGGGGGCCCGGGGAGCTGTTTTTT	CASSRDRGPGELFF	TRBV7-2	TRBD1	-	TRBJ2-2
TGTGCCAGCAGTCCGGAGAGGTACCAAGAGACCCAGTACTTC	CASSPERYQETQYF	TRBV28	-	-	TRBJ2-5
TGTGCCAGCAGGCTTAAGATGAGGGTCTCCACCGGGGAGCTGTTTTTT	CASRLKMRVSTGELFF	TRBV7-9	-	-	TRBJ2-2
TGTGCCAGCAGCTCTAACCGACAGGTCACAGATACGCAGTATTTT	CASSSNRQVTDTQYF	TRBV7-9	-	-	TRBJ2-3
TGTGCCAGCAGCCGGAATGTGGGCTGGGCCTATGGCTACACCTTC	CASSRNVGWAYGYTF	TRBV7-2	-	-	TRBJ1-2
TGTGCCAGCAGCCCCCCGGGTCCCAACACCGGGGAGCTGTTTTTT	CASSPPGPNTGELFF	TRBV28	-	-	TRBJ2-2
TGTGCCAGCAGTTTATCCCGGGACAGGGGATATGAGCAGTTCTTC	CASSLSRDRGYEQFF	TRBV28	TRBD1	once	TRBJ2-1
TGTGCCAGCAGCTCCGTGGGGACTAGGGGCACAGATACGCAGTATTTT	CASSSVGTRGTDTQYF	TRBV5-4	TRBD2	-	TRBJ2-3
TGTGCCAGCAGCGTTAGCGGGAGTTGGGCCAAAAACATTCAGTACTTC	CASSVSGSWAKNIQYF	TRBV5-8	TRBD2	-	TRBJ2-4
TGTGCCAGCAGCCAAGACCAACAGGGCTATGGCTACACCTTC	CASSQDQQGYGYTF	TRBV3-1/TRBV3-2	-	-	TRBJ1-2
TGCAGCGTTGAAGATCTTGGCCGGGAGGATGAGCAGTTCTTC	CSVEDLGREDEQFF	TRBV29-1	TRBD2	-	TRBJ2-1
TGTGCCAGCAGACGACAGGGCGATAATTCACCCCTCCACTTT	CASRRQGDNSPLHF	TRBV6-5	TRBD1	-	TRBJ1-6
TGTGCCAGCAGCGTAGATGGGGGGGGCCAGCTTCTGGATACGCAGTATTTT	CASSVDGGGQLLDTQYF	TRBV9	-	once	TRBJ2-3
TGTGCCATCAGTGAAGCGGCCAAGGCCTACGAGCAGTACTTC	CAISEAAKAYEQYF	TRBV10-3	-	-	TRBJ2-7
TGTGCCAGTTCTAGACAGGGCAACTATGGCTACACCTTC	CASSRQGNYGYTF	TRBV2	TRBD1	-	TRBJ1-2
TGCGCCAGCAGCCAGATACCAGAGGCAGCGAACACTGAAGCTTTCTTT	CASSQIPEAANTEAFF	TRBV4-1	-	-	TRBJ1-1
TGTGCCAGCTCACCTATGGGACAGGGCGGGAATGAGCAGTTCTTC	CASSPMGQGGNEQFF	TRBV18	TRBD1	-	TRBJ2-1
TGCGCCAGCAGCCAAGAGACGACAGGGGGCTACAATGAGCAGTTCTTC	CASSQETTGGYNEQFF	TRBV4-3	TRBD1	-	TRBJ2-1
TGTGCCAGCAGCGTTGCAGCACTACAAGAGACCCAGTACTTC	CASSVAALQETQYF	TRBV9	-	-	TRBJ2-5
TGCAGTGCTAGCAGCGGGCATGAGCAGTTCTTC	CSASSGHEQFF	TRBV20-1	-	-	TRBJ2-1
TGTGCCAGCAGTTACGTCAGGTCCACAGATACGCAGTATTTT	CASSYVRSTDTQYF	TRBV6-5	-	-	TRBJ2-3
TGTGCCAGCAGTTTTTCTCACCGGGAGACCCAGTACTTC	CASSFSHRETQYF	TRBV28	-	-	TRBJ2-5
TGTGCCACCAGTGATCCGGGACTAGCGGGAGACTACAATGAGCAGTTCTTC	CATSDPGLAGDYNEQFF	TRBV24-1	TRBD2	-	TRBJ2-1
TGTGCCAGCTCACCCCAGGGGACATCCTACAATGAGCAGTTCTTC	CASSPQGTSYNEQFF	TRBV18	-	-	TRBJ2-1
TGTGCCAGCAGCTTAGAGGCAGGGCTGGCACCCCTCCACTTT	CASSLEAGLAPLHF	TRBV7-6	-	-	TRBJ1-6
TGTGCCAGCAGCCCCGTAGCGGGAGAGGAGTACGAGCAGTACTTC	CASSPVAGEEYEQYF	TRBV4-2	TRBD2	-	TRBJ2-7
TGTGCCAGCAGCCCTAGCGGGAACCTATACAATGAGCAGTTCTTC	CASSPSGNLYNEQFF	TRBV9	TRBD2	-	TRBJ2-1
TGTGCCAGCAGCTCACTAGCGGCCAAGGGAAATACGCAGTATTTT	CASSSLAAKGNTQYF	TRBV7-3	TRBD2	-	TRBJ2-3
TGCGCCAGCAGCCCAGGGGGCGGGGGGGCGAAGACCCAGTACTTC	CASSPGGGGAKTQYF	TRBV4-3	-	-	TRBJ2-5
TGTGCCAGCAGACCAGCCTGGGGGAGGGATAGCAATCAGCCCCAGCATTTT	CASRPAWGRDSNQPQHF	TRBV28	-	-	TRBJ1-5
TGTGCCACTGGGACAGGGGCCTTCTATGGCTACACCTTC	CATGTGAFYGYTF	TRBV19	TRBD1	-	TRBJ1-2
TGTGCCAGCAGCCGCCGGACTAGCGGCTACAATGAGCAGTTCTTC	CASSRRTSGYNEQFF	TRBV4-2	TRBD2	-	TRBJ2-1
TGTGCCAGCAGCCCGGAGCGGGGGGGCTACAATGAGCAGTTCTTC	CASSPERGGYNEQFF	TRBV7-9	TRBD2	-	TRBJ2-1
TGTGCCACCAGCAGAGGACAGGGGGCCCACAATGAGCAGTTCTTC	CATSRGQGAHNEQFF	TRBV15	TRBD1	-	TRBJ2-1
TGTGCCAGTAGTATCACAGGAACCTCCTACGAGCAGTACTTC	CASSITGTSYEQYF	TRBV19	-	-	TRBJ2-7
TGTGCCAGCAGCGGGGGACTAGCGGGAACCTACGAGCAGTACTTC	CASSGGLAGTYEQYF	TRBV5-4	TRBD2	once	TRBJ2-7
TGTGCCAGCAGCCAACAATTGAACACCGGGGAGCTGTTTTTT	CASSQQLNTGELFF	TRBV28	-	-	TRBJ2-2
TGTGCCACCAGCAGAGCCACTGAGGGTAGTGGGTATGGCTACACCTTC	CATSRATEGSGYGYTF	TRBV15	-	-	TRBJ1-2
TGTGCCAGCAGCATAATCGACAGTTCCAATCAGCCCCAGCATTTT	CASSIIDSSNQPQHF	TRBV28	-	-	TRBJ1-5
TGTGCCAGCAGTTCTCGACTGGGAGGCGCGCTGGCTATAGGTGTTGAGCAGTACTTC	CASSSRLGGALAIGVEQYF	TRBV28	-	-	TRBJ2-7
TGTGCCAGCTCACCTGAACAGGGGGCTGCCAATGAGCAGTTCTTC	CASSPEQGAANEQFF	TRBV18	TRBD1	-	TRBJ2-1
TGTGCCAGTAGTACTGGCTGGGGCGCGTACGAGCAGTACTTC	CASSTGWGAYEQYF	TRBV19	-	-	TRBJ2-7
TGTGCCAGCAGTCCAGCCACGCGGTCCCATAGCAATCAGCCCCAGCATTTT	CASSPATRSHSNQPQHF	TRBV6-6	-	-	TRBJ1-5